The 2 T cell receptor beta chains given below trace back to one sample, sequenced in a study of early T cells in non-severe SARS-CoV-2 infection. In TCRdb, the 5' RACE reads were re-called with MiXCR into one record per CDR3 protein. The table includes more than 45,000 distinct CDR3 sequences, around 13% detected once. The sequenced sample was whole blood. The origin of the receptors is an adult who was a healthcare worker with PCR-confirmed SARS-CoV-2 infection or an uninfected control (not recorded which).

This clonotype showed up many times. This chain links TRBV28 with TRBJ1-6; no clear D gene. Germline-derived CDR1 and CDR2 are MDHEN and SYDVKM. The CDR3 totals 15 residues. V was pared by 3 bases and J by 6 bases, with 12 bases between. The CDR3 protein is CASSFNEGINSPLHF. In DNA form, the CDR3 reads TGTGCCAGCAGTTTCAATGAGGGAATTAATTCACCCCTCCACTTT.

This chain joins TRBV10-3 and TRBJ1-5; D perhaps matches TRBD1 (5 bases). The germline V gene has CDR1 ENHRY and CDR2 SYGVKD. Trimming removed 4 bases from V and 3 bases from J, with 7 bases in between. The CDR3 spans 13 residues. The CDR3 coding sequence is TGTGCCATCAGTGGACAGCTCAATCAGCCCCAGCATTTT. It encodes CAISGQLNQPQHF.